The rows below give T cell receptor beta chains drawn from one sample of a study of spatial heterogeneity in lung cancer. TCRdb analysed the 5' RACE reads with MiXCR anew, one entry per CDR3 protein. The profile shows approximately 16,000 distinct CDR3 sequences, nearly 7% of them singletons. Sequenced material: lung tumor tissue, taken at surgery. The receptor source for this set is a female donor with early-stage non-small cell lung cancer. CDR3s leave out the opening cysteine and the closing phenylalanine or tryptophan. The size of a clone is reported for some rows only, either as once, few or many, or as a class for expanded clones.

>few|18|TRBV7-2
ASSPTLLGPNTSSGNTIY
>once|16|TRBV9
ASNATQGPWKNTGELF
>-|11|TRBV7-9
ASSPPVVYGYT
>many|12|TRBV7-2
ASSLGGGGEKLF
>few|15|TRBV10-2
ASSETGATTTNEKLF
>few|11|TRBV29-1
SVGETGMGEQY
>many|10|TRBV5-1
ASSWDQETQY
>few|13|TRBV18
ASSPPGQGRYEQY
>few|10|TRBV12-5
ASGLNSLGYT
>many|13|TRBV14
ASSLRDSVNTEAF
>-|11|TRBV20-1
SADIWGNTEAF
>few|14|TRBV6-6
ASSWGGVTSNQPQH
>many|14|TRBV29-1
SVRSPTGTGDGELF
>-|9|TRBV24-1
ATSVLETQY
>many|13|TRBV7-9
ASSSRAGAAAEAF
>many|10|TRBV20-1
SASEGYSGYT
>few|12|TRBV5-1
ASSLREYQETQY
>many|10|TRBV6-1
ASANANYGYT
>few|12|TRBV2
ASSESTAPGEQF
>few|13|TRBV30
AWSVWDLMNTEAF
>many|12|TRBV20-1
SARAPSGSDEQF
>-|13|TRBV7-8
ASSLVRQMNTEAF
>-|10|TRBV3-1
ASSPGVEKLF
>few|12|TRBV11-2
ASSQGRASYEQY
>many|13|TRBV12-3/TRBV12-4
ASSLHGGVTTEAF
>few|12|TRBV28
ASSLIEGSYGYT
>many|12|TRBV9
ASSGSPRLDTQY
>-|12|TRBV7-7
ASPGGGGAETQY
>many|12|TRBV7-8
ASSLGGAPHEQF
>-|12|TRBV7-9
ASSQAGNRDTQY
>-|11|TRBV5-8
ASSNGQGLEQY
>many|11|TRBV6-1
ASSESRGGELF
>many|14|TRBV12-5
ASGLVQAKSSYEQY
>-|12|TRBV9
ASSVGQGAYEQY
>many|11|TRBV6-2/TRBV6-3
ATQRGSSYEQY
>many|14|TRBV28
ASSRPSQAASYEQY
>many|16|TRBV27
ASTHGTSGGFIPDTQY
>few|10|TRBV30
AWSVSGQPQH
>many|14|TRBV7-2
ASSLDSGGAGKTQY
>many|12|TRBV6-6
AYGGRVGTGELF
>many|13|TRBV7-3
ASSLGTGVGDTQY
>medium-sized|12|TRBV29-1
SVIHVGTGSEQY
>many|15|TRBV21-1
ASSKGSGGPPYNEQF
>few|15|TRBV7-9
ASSIGTSGGWRETQY
>medium-sized|14|TRBV14
ASSQELAITNTEAF
>few|11|TRBV14
ASSQDGPLGYT
>many|14|TRBV12-3/TRBV12-4
ASSSGLAGGAYEQY
>few|11|TRBV28
ASSSDRSETQY
>medium-sized|12|TRBV3-1
ASSLGQGARGYT
>many|14|TRBV4-1
ASSLVPGQGALGYT
>medium-sized|13|TRBV4-1
ASSQGGLYQETQY
>few|10|TRBV7-3
ASSSGGDTQY
>many|11|TRBV30
AWLFSGTAEAF
>many|13|TRBV5-1
ASSLGDSQDQPQH
>-|9|TRBV12-3/TRBV12-4
ASTTKGGYT
>few|11|TRBV2
ASSFFSTGELF
>-|13|TRBV2
ASSEGGSGANVLT
>many|12|TRBV20-1
SAMEPRPNQPQH
>medium-sized|14|TRBV7-3
ASSLMAPSFYNEQF